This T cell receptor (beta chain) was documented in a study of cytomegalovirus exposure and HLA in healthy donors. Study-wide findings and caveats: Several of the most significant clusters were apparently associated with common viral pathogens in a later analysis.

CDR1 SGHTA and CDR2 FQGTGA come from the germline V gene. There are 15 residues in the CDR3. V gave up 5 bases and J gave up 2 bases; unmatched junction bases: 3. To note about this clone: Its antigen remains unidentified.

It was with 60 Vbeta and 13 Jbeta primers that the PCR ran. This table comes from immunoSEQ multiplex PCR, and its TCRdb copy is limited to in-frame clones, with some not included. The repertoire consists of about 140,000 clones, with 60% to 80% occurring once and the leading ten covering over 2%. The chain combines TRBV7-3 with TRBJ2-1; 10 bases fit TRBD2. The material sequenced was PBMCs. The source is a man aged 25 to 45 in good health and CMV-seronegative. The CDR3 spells CASSQTSGPYNEQFF. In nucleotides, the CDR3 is TGTGCCAGCAGCCAGACTAGCGGGCCCTACAATGAGCAGTTCTTC.